This entry is about one T cell receptor (beta chain). Its matching antigen is unknown. The sample comes from a study of OX40 agonist ivuxolimab in advanced cancers. Study-level background: The mean age was roughly 60 years, ranging from 23 to 79, with roughly four fifths of participants male. The study reported partial responses in three patients: one hepatocellular carcinoma, two cutaneous melanoma.

The CDR3 covers 16 residues. Germline V gene sequence: CDR1 SGHRS, CDR2 YFSETQ. V was pared by 5 bases and J by 4 bases, with 19 bases between. Study-level findings and limits: Partial responders at 0.1-3.0 mg/kg had among the lowest clonal expansion. In a subset of nonresponders, normalized T-cell clonal expansion was also low.

Clones were sequenced by immunoSEQ multiplex PCR, and TCRdb holds only the in-frame ones, with some missing. This table holds roughly 67,000 clones, roughly 86% found once. This specimen was CD4+ or CD8+ T cells sorted from blood, taken in a trial of the OX40 agonist ivuxolimab. The chain couples TRBV5-1 to TRBJ2-1; a possible D gene is TRBD2 (5 bases). The clonotype was recovered from an adult with an advanced solid tumor such as melanoma, head and neck, liver or kidney cancer. The CDR3 region has the DNA TGCGCCAGCAGTTCTAATAGCGCCAAAGGTTACAATGAGCAGTTCTTC. The encoded protein is CASSSNSAKGYNEQFF.